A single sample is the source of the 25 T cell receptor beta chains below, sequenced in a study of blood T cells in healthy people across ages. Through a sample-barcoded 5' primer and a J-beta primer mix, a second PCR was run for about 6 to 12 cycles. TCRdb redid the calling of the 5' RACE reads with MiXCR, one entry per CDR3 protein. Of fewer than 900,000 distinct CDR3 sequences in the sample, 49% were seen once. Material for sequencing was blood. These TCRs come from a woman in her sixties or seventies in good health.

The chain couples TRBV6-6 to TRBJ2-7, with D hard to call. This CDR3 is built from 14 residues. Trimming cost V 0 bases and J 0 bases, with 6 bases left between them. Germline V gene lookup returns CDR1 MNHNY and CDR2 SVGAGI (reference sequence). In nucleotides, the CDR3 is TGTGCCAGCAGTTACTCCCAGAGCTCCTACGAGCAGTACTTC. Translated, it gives CASSYSQSSYEQYF.

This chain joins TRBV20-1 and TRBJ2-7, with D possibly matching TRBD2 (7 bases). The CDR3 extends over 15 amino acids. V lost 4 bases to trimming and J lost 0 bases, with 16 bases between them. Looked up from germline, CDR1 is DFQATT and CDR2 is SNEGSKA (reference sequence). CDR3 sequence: CSATGGRMSSYEQYF. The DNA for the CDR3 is TGCAGTGCTACCGGGGGGCGTATGAGCTCCTACGAGCAGTACTTC.

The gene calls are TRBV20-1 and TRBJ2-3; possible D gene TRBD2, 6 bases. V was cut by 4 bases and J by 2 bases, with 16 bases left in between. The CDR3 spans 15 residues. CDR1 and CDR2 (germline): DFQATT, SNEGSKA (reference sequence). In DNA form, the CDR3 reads TGCAGTGCTACCGGGGCTAGCGACTACACAGATACGCAGTATTTT. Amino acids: CSATGASDYTDTQYF.

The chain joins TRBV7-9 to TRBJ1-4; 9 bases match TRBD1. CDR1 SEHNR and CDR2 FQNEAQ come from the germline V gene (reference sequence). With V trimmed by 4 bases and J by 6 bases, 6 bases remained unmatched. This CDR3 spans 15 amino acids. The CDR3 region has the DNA TGTGCCAGCAGCTCGGACAGGGGCTCAGATGAAAAACTGTTTTTT. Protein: CASSSDRGSDEKLFF.

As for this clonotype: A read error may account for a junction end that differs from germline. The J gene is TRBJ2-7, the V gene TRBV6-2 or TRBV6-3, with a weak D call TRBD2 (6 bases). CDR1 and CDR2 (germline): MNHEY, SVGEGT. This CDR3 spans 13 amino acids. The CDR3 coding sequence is TGTGCCGGCAGTCCACTGGGAGGCTGGAGGCAGTACTTC. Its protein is CAGSPLGGWRQYF.

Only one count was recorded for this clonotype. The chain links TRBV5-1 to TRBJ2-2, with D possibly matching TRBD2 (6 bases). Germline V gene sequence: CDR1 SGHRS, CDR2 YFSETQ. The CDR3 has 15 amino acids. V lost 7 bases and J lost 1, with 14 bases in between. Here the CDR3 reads CASSAPAGNTGELFF. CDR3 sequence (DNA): TGCGCCAGCTCCGCCCCAGCGGGGAACACCGGGGAGCTGTTTTTT.

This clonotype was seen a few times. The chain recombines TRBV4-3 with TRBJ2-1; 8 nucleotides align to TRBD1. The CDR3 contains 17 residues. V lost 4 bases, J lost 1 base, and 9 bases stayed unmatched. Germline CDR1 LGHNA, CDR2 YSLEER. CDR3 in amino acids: CASSLGTGPNSYNEQFF. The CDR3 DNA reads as TGCGCCAGCAGCCTAGGGACAGGACCAAATTCCTACAATGAGCAGTTCTTC.

CDR3 in DNA: TGTGCCAGCAGCCCAGAACGAACCGGGGAGCTGTTTTTT. Amino acid sequence: CASSPERTGELFF. The chain is built from TRBV7-2 and TRBJ2-2; the D is unclear. The CDR3 has 13 amino acids. The V gene lost 5 bases and the J gene lost 5 bases, with 9 bases spanning the gap. Germline assignment: CDR1 SGHTA and CDR2 FQGNSA.

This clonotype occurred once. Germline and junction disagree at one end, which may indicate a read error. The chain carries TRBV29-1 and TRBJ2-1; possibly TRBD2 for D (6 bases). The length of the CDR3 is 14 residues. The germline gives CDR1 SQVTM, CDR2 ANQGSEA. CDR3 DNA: TGCAGCGTCCTCCAATTACTAGCCTACAATGAGCGGTTCTTC. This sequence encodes CSVLQLLAYNERFF.

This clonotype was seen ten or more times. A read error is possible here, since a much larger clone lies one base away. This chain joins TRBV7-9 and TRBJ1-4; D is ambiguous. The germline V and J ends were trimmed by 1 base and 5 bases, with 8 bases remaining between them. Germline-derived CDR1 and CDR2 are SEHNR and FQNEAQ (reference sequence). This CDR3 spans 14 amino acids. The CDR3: CASSLGGLNEKLFF. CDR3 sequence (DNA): TGTGCCAGCAGCTTAGGTGGCCTCAATGAAAAACTGTTTTTT.

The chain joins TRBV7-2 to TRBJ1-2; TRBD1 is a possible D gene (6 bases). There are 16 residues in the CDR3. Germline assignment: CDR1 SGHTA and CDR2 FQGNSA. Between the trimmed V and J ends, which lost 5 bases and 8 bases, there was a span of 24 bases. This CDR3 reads CASSRSTRGGAIGYTF. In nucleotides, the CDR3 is TGTGCCAGCAGCCGTTCCACGAGGGGGGGCGCAATCGGCTACACCTTC.

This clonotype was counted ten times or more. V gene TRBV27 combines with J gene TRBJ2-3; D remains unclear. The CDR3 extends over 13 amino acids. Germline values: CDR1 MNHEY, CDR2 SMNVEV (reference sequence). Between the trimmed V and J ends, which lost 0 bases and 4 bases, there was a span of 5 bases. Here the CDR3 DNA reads TGTGCCAGCAGTTTATCTCGGCCAGATACGCAGTATTTT. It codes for CASSLSRPDTQYF.

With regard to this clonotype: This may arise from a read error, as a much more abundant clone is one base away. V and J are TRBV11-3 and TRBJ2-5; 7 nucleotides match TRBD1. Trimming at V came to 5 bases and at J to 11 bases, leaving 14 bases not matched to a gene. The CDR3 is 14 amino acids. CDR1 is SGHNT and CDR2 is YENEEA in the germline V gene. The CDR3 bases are TGTGCCAGCAGCATATCACAGGGGAACAATGAGCAGTACTTC. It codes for CASSISQGNNEQYF.

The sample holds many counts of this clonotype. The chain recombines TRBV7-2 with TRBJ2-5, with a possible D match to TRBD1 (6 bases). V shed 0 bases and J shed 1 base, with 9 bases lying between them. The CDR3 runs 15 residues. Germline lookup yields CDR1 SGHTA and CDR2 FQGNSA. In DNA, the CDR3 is TGTGCCAGCAGCTTAGCGAAGGACAGCCAAGAGACCCAGTACTTC. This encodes CASSLAKDSQETQYF.

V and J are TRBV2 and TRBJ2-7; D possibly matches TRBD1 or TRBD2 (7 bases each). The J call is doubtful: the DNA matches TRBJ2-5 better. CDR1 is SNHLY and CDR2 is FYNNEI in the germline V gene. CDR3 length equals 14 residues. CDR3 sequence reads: CASSQGGQGETQYF. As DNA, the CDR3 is TGTGCCAGCAGCCAGGGGGGGCAGGGAGAGACCCAGTACTTC.

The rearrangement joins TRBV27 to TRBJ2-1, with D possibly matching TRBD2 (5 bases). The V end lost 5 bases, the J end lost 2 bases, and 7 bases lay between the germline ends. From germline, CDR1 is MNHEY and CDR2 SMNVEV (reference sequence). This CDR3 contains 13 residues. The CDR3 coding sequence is TGTGCCAGCAGTGAGCGGACCTACAATGAGCAGTTCTTC. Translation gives CASSERTYNEQFF.

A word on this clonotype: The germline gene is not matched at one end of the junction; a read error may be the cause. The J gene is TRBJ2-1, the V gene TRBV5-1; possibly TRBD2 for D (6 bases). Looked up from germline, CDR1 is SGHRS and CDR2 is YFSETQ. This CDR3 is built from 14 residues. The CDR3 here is CASSFGGNGNEPFF. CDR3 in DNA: TGCGCCAGCAGCTTCGGGGGAAACGGGAATGAGCCGTTCTTC.

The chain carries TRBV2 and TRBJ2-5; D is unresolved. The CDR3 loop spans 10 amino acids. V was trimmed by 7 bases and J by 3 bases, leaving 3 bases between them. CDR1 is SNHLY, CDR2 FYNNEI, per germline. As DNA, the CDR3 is TGTGCCAGCACTAAAGAGACCCAGTACTTC. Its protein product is CASTKETQYF.

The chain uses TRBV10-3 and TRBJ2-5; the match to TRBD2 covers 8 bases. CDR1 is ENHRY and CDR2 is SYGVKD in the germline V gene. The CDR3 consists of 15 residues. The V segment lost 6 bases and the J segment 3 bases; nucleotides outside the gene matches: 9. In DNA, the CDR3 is TGTGCCATCAGCGCGAGCGGGAGTTCCGAAGAGACCCAGTACTTC. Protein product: CAISASGSSEETQYF.

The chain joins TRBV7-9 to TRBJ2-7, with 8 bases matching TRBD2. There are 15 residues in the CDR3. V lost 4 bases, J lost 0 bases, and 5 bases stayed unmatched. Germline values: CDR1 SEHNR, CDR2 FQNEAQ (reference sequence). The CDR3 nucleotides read TGTGCCAGCAGCTCGGAGCGGGGGCGCTCCTACGAGCAGTACTTC. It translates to CASSSERGRSYEQYF.

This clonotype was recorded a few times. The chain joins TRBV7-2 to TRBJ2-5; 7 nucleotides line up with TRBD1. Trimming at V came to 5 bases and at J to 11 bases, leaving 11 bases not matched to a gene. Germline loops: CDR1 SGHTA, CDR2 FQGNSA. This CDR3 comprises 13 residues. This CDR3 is CASSLTRGRGQYF. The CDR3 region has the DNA TGTGCCAGCAGCCTTACCAGGGGCAGGGGGCAGTACTTC.

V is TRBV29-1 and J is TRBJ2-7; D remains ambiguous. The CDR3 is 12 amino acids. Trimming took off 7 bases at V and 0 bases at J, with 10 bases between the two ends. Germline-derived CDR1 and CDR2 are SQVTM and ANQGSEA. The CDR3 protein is CSGLDGSYEQYF. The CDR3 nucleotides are TGCAGCGGACTCGACGGCTCCTACGAGCAGTACTTC.

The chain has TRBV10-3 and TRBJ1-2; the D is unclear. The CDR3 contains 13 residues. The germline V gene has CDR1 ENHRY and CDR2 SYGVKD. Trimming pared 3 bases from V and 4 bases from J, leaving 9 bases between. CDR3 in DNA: TGTGCCATCAGTGACGGGCACTCCTATGGCTACACCTTC. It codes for CAISDGHSYGYTF.

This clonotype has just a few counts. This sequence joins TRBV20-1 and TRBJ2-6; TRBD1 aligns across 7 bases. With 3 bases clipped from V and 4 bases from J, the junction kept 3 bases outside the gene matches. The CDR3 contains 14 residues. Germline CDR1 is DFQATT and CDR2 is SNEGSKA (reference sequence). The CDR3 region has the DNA TGCAGTGCTAGTGACAGGGTAGGGGCCAACGTCCTGACTTTC. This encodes CSASDRVGANVLTF.

CDR3: CASSLGSEAYNEQFF. The CDR3 nucleotides are TGTGCCAGCAGTTTAGGTAGCGAAGCCTACAATGAGCAGTTCTTC. The rearrangement uses TRBV27 and TRBJ2-1; tentative D call: TRBD2 (5 bases). The CDR3 covers 15 residues. With 2 bases removed from V and 2 bases from J, the gap between germline ends came to 10 bases. CDR1 is MNHEY and CDR2 is SMNVEV in the germline V gene (reference sequence).